This entry lists 3 T cell receptor beta chains sequenced from one sample in a study of regulatory T cells in long-lasting Graves disease (dated by TCRdb to about 2021). What this sample's time point label stands for: newly diagnosed GD, antithyroid drugs for less than 3 months. For both TCR sequencing and RNA sequencing, RNA was extracted from PBMCs using TRIzol. The protocol used for the library was multiplex PCR. The sequencer listed for this sample is Illumina HiSeq 4000. To build TCR beta libraries, CDR3 regions were amplified by Arm-PCR using iRepertoire HTBI primers. The raw public reads went through TCRdb reprocessing: fastp at Q25, MiXCR clone calling, in-frame beta chains kept. Every distinct CDR3 protein forms one entry, paired with its most common genes and DNA. The sample table records under 300,000 distinct CDR3 sequences; 15% to 20% of these occur just once. In total, the top ten clones hold 14% of the sample.

This sample also belongs to another study, concerning T cells in Graves' hyperthyroidism and ophthalmopathy.

This specimen was peripheral blood mononuclear cells (PBMCs), taken at new diagnosis, from a patient treated with antithyroid drugs. Source of these receptors: a woman in her 30s with Graves disease. Donor details come from another sample of the same person, matched by shared clones.

In its sample, this clonotype was seen many times. This chain links TRBV27 with TRBJ1-2; 9 bases are shared with TRBD1. This CDR3 has 13 residues. CDR1 is MNHEY and CDR2 is SMNVEV in the germline V gene (reference sequence). Germline trimming cut 6 bases from V and 8 bases from J; bases unmatched to any gene: 7. CDR3 protein: CASSYRGLEGYTF. CDR3 coding DNA: TGTGCCAGCAGCTACAGGGGGCTAGAAGGCTACACCTTC.

Concerning this clonotype: A clone one base away is much larger, so this may be a read error. The chain is built from TRBV12-3 or TRBV12-4 and TRBJ1-2; D remains ambiguous. The CDR3 spans 13 residues. V was shortened by 1 base and J by 1 base, with 4 bases between the two germline ends. CDR3 coding DNA: TGTGCCAGCAGTTTAGGGAATAACTATGGCTACACCTTC. Its translation is CASSLGNNYGYTF.

The rearrangement uses TRBV9 and TRBJ2-6; D is ambiguous. Germline V lookup: CDR1 SGDLS, CDR2 YYNGEE. The V end lost 4 bases, the J end lost 4 bases, and 9 bases lay between the germline ends. The CDR3 totals 14 residues. CDR3 DNA: TGTGCCAGCAGCCCAGACTTGGGGGCCAACGTCCTGACTTTC. It codes for CASSPDLGANVLTF.